Shown below are 26 T cell receptor beta chains from a single sample sequenced in a study of blood T cell repertoires in COVID-19. TCRdb's table, derived via immunoSEQ multiplex PCR, lists solely in-frame clones and lacks some. Among about 180,000 clones listed, roughly 86% were seen once. The sample was PBMCs or T cells enriched from blood (not recorded which). The receptors derive from a woman aged 30 to 39 who had recovered from COVID-19.

The chain carries TRBV28 and TRBJ1-5, with 8 positions matching TRBD1. This CDR3 spans 17 amino acids. The germline V gene has CDR1 MDHEN and CDR2 SYDVKM. The ends lost 6 bases at V and 1 base at J; junction bases unmatched: 11. CDR3 sequence: CASSIHTGQGSNQPQHF. The CDR3 DNA reads as TGTGCCAGCAGCATCCACACCGGACAGGGAAGCAATCAGCCCCAGCATTTT.

The chain carries TRBV19 and TRBJ1-2; weak D call: TRBD1 (5 bases). V was shortened by 7 bases and J by 2 bases, with 20 bases between the two germline ends. The CDR3 totals 16 residues. Per germline, CDR1 LNHDA and CDR2 SQIVND (reference sequence). CDR3 loop: CASTEEGPERNYGYTF. The CDR3 DNA sequence: TGTGCCAGTACCGAGGAGGGGCCAGAACGCAACTATGGCTACACCTTC.

This chain joins TRBV14 and TRBJ2-1, with D unclear. The CDR3 runs 12 residues. V was trimmed by 0 bases and J by 7 bases, leaving 4 bases between them. The germline V gene encodes CDR1 SGHDN and CDR2 FVKESK. CDR3: CASSQDRNEQFF. The CDR3 DNA reads as TGTGCCAGCAGCCAAGATCGGAATGAGCAGTTCTTC.

The chain is built from TRBV25-1 and TRBJ1-2; D is unresolved. Germline CDR1 reads MGHDK; CDR2 reads SYGVNS. V was clipped by 6 bases and J by 2 bases, with 16 bases between them. The CDR3 length is 15 residues. The DNA of the CDR3 is TGTGCCAGCAGCTCAGGCAGAGTACCCAACTATGGCTACACCTTC. Its translation is CASSSGRVPNYGYTF.

The chain links TRBV5-5 to TRBJ1-3, with no clear D. From germline, CDR1 is SGHKS and CDR2 YYEKEE (reference sequence). The CDR3 is 15 amino acids. V dropped 4 bases and J dropped 0 bases, with 11 bases sitting between them. DNA for the CDR3: TGTGCCAGCAGCCGGGAAGACATCTCTGGAAACACCATATATTTT. Encoded protein: CASSREDISGNTIYF. Full variable domain (rest looked up from reference TRBV5-5 and TRBJ1-3): DAGVTQSPTHLIKTRGQQVTLRCSPISGHKSVSWYQQVLGQGPQFIFQYYEKEERGRGNFPDRFSARQFPNYSSELNVNALLLGDSALYLCASSREDISGNTIYFGEGSWLTVV.

The chain has TRBV9 and TRBJ2-1; D perhaps matches TRBD2 (6 bases). The V end was cut by 4 bases, the J end by 4 bases, with 12 bases between. The germline V gene has CDR1 SGDLS and CDR2 YYNGEE. The CDR3 is made up of 14 amino acids. CDR3 sequence (DNA): TGTGCCAGCAGCCCGGGAGACGGATACAATGAGCAGTTCTTC. Its translation is CASSPGDGYNEQFF.

The chain uses TRBV29-1 and TRBJ2-1; D gene ambiguous. CDR3 size: 10 residues. Germline CDR1 and CDR2: SQVTM and ANQGSEA. The V gene lost 3 bases and the J gene lost 8 bases, with 5 bases spanning the gap. The CDR3 nucleotides read TGCAGCGTTGATTGGCATGAGCAGTTCTTC. Its protein product is CSVDWHEQFF.

V and J are TRBV5-1 and TRBJ2-5; a possible D gene is TRBD1 (6 bases). Germline CDR1 is SGHRS and CDR2 is YFSETQ. Deletions cut 0 bases from V and 5 bases from J, with 17 bases between. This CDR3 region has 16 residues. CDR3 loop: CASSLGGTSRGETQYF. The DNA of the CDR3 is TGCGCCAGCAGCTTGGGGGGGACATCACGAGGGGAGACCCAGTACTTC.

The chain uses TRBV6-1 and TRBJ1-2; 8 bases fit TRBD1. V lost 1 base to trimming and J lost 4 bases; unmatched junction nucleotides: 2. The CDR3 consists of 14 residues. CDR1 is MNHNS, CDR2 SASEGT, per germline. The CDR3 DNA reads TGTGCCAGCAGTGAAGACAGGGGGGGCTATGGCTACACCTTC. Translated: CASSEDRGGYGYTF.

The chain carries TRBV5-1 and TRBJ2-7; D possibly corresponds to TRBD1 (5 bases). The germline V and J ends were trimmed by 4 bases and 3 bases, with 14 bases remaining between them. Germline V gene lookup returns CDR1 SGHRS and CDR2 YFSETQ. The CDR3 sequence is 14 residues long. In DNA form, the CDR3 reads TGCGCCAGCAGCCAAGGACACGTTCTCTACGAGCAGTACTTC. Protein sequence: CASSQGHVLYEQYF.

The chain carries TRBV29-1 and TRBJ2-2; D is uncertain. CDR1 and CDR2 from the germline V gene are SQVTM and ANQGSEA. The CDR3 extends over 13 amino acids. Trimming stripped 6 bases from V and 1 base from J, with 9 bases between. The CDR3 spells CSVDTQNTGELFF. In nucleotides, the CDR3 is TGCAGCGTCGACACACAGAACACCGGGGAGCTGTTTTTT.

This chain links TRBV5-1 with TRBJ1-2; 9 bases are shared with TRBD1. V was clipped by 4 bases and J by 4 bases; unmatched bases: 11. The CDR3 loop spans 16 amino acids. Looked up from germline, CDR1 is SGHRS and CDR2 is YFSETQ. The CDR3 DNA follows: TGCGCCAGCAGCCCCGACGCGGGACAGGGTACCTATGGCTACACCTTC. It specifies CASSPDAGQGTYGYTF.

This clone appeared a few times. The chain uses TRBV7-9 and TRBJ1-2; tentatively, D is TRBD1 (5 bases). Germline CDR1 and CDR2: SEHNR and FQNEAQ (reference sequence). The CDR3 has 16 amino acids. Trimming removed 9 bases at V and 8 bases at J, with 28 bases between. The CDR3 is CARSMLHRTEREGYTF. The CDR3 DNA follows: TGTGCCAGGTCCATGTTGCACAGGACGGAACGTGAGGGCTACACCTTC.

The chain couples TRBV7-9 to TRBJ2-4, with 10 bases fitting TRBD1. Germline CDR1 reads SEHNR; CDR2 reads FQNEAQ (reference sequence). CDR3 length: 14 residues. With V trimmed by 1 base and J by 7 bases, 1 base remained unmatched. CDR3 region: CASSLVGQGNIQYF. CDR3 sequence (DNA): TGTGCCAGCAGCTTAGTGGGACAGGGGAACATTCAGTACTTC. The entire variable domain, with the rest obtained from reference TRBV7-9 and TRBJ2-4, is as follows: DTGVSQNPRHKITKRGQNVTFRCDPISEHNRLYWYRQTLGQGPEFLTYFQNEAQLEKSRLLSDRFSAERPKGSFSTLEIQRTEQGDSAMYLCASSLVGQGNIQYFGAGTRLSVL.

The chain employs TRBV19 and TRBJ1-5; a possible D gene is TRBD1 (5 bases). Germline V CDR1 and CDR2: LNHDA, SQIVND (reference sequence). The CDR3 has 15 amino acids. V was clipped by 5 bases and J by 0 bases, with 11 bases between them. Written as DNA, the CDR3 is TGTGCCAGTAGTTCTACGACAGTTAGCAATCAGCCCCAGCATTTT. This translates into CASSSTTVSNQPQHF.

The rearrangement uses TRBV5-1 and TRBJ2-6; TRBD2 matches at 7 bases. V lost 4 bases, J lost 4 bases, and 5 bases stayed unmatched. This CDR3 has 15 residues. Per the germline V gene, CDR1 is SGHRS and CDR2 is YFSETQ. CDR3 bases: TGCGCCAGCAGCGGAACTAGCGCAGGGGCCAACGTCCTGACTTTC. Translated, it gives CASSGTSAGANVLTF.

This clone was counted once. The chain joins TRBV28 to TRBJ2-7; D remains ambiguous. The germline gives CDR1 MDHEN, CDR2 SYDVKM. With 5 bases removed from V and 4 bases from J, the gap between germline ends came to 6 bases. The CDR3 length is 11 residues. The CDR3 here is CASSSRYEQYF. CDR3 nucleotide sequence: TGTGCCAGCAGTAGCCGATACGAGCAGTACTTC.

This chain links TRBV7-8 with TRBJ2-1; TRBD2 matches at 8 bases. The CDR3 runs 21 residues. Germline V lookup: CDR1 SGHVS, CDR2 FQNEAQ. Unmatched junction bases numbered 22, after V lost 1 base and J lost 5 bases. The CDR3 DNA reads as TGTGCCAGCAGCTTAGAGGTACTAGCGGACCAATGGATTATCGGCAACAATGAGCAGTTCTTC. Its protein is CASSLEVLADQWIIGNNEQFF.

This sequence joins TRBV28 and TRBJ1-2, with a tentative D call TRBD1 (5 bases). Trimming took off 6 bases at V and 3 bases at J, with 14 bases between the two ends. In germline, CDR1 is MDHEN, CDR2 SYDVKM. The CDR3 totals 14 residues. CDR3 DNA: TGTGCCAGCAGCCCGACAGAGAGTTACTATGGCTACACCTTC. It encodes CASSPTESYYGYTF.

The rearrangement links TRBV3-1 (or the pseudogene TRBV3-2) to TRBJ1-2; D is possibly TRBD1 (5 bases). The CDR3 is made up of 12 amino acids. Trimming took off 10 bases at V and 1 base at J, with 10 bases between the two ends. The V gene's germline CDR1 is LGHDT and CDR2 YNNKEL (reference sequence). CDR3 loop: CATKQVNYGYTF. DNA for the CDR3: TGTGCCACCAAACAGGTTAACTATGGCTACACCTTC.

The chain has TRBV2 and TRBJ1-5; D is perhaps TRBD1 (6 bases). Trimming left V 11 bases short and J 3 bases short, with 20 bases between. The CDR3 contains 15 residues. Germline CDR1 SNHLY, CDR2 FYNNEI. CDR3 sequence (DNA): TGTGCCGGGGGCTCACTTGACAGCCCCAATCAGCCCCAGCATTTT. Translation gives CAGGSLDSPNQPQHF.

The chain carries TRBV28 and TRBJ1-2; 7 bases are a match to TRBD1. This CDR3 region has 14 residues. V lost 6 bases, J lost 4 bases, and 8 bases stayed unmatched. Germline CDR1 is MDHEN and CDR2 is SYDVKM. The chain's CDR3 is CASSETGEFYGYTF. CDR3 bases: TGTGCCAGCAGCGAAACAGGGGAATTCTATGGCTACACCTTC.

The genes are TRBV4-1 and TRBJ1-6; TRBD1 matches at 7 bases. The germline gives CDR1 MGHRA, CDR2 YSYEKL. Germline trimming cut 2 bases from V and 9 bases from J; bases unmatched to any gene: 10. CDR3 size: 16 residues. DNA of the CDR3: TGCGCCAGCAGCCAATCTCCGGACAGGCTTATTTCACCCCTCCACTTT. Translation: CASSQSPDRLISPLHF.

This chain connects TRBV10-2 to TRBJ2-5, with TRBD1 matching 7 bases. Germline V gene sequence: CDR1 WSHSY, CDR2 SAAADI. CDR3 length equals 14 residues. Germline trimming cut 3 bases from V and 2 bases from J; bases unmatched to any gene: 3. CDR3 coding DNA: TGCGCCAGCAGTGAACCGGGACAGCAAGAGACCCAGTACTTC. Translated, it gives CASSEPGQQETQYF.

The chain uses TRBV2 and TRBJ2-1; D possibly corresponds to TRBD2 (6 bases). CDR3 size: 13 residues. The ends were cut back, 7 bases at V and 3 bases at J, with 10 bases in the middle. Germline loops: CDR1 SNHLY, CDR2 FYNNEI. The CDR3 bases are TGTGCCAGCACCGGGAGCTTCTACAATGAGCAGTTCTTC. Translated: CASTGSFYNEQFF.

The chain uses TRBV5-6 and TRBJ2-7; perhaps TRBD1 as D (5 bases). The germline V and J ends were trimmed by 4 bases and 0 bases, with 11 bases remaining between them. Germline-derived CDR1 and CDR2 are SGHDT and YYEEEE. The CDR3 length is 14 residues. In DNA, the CDR3 is TGTGCCAGCAGCCGTAAGGGGTCCTCCTACGAGCAGTACTTC. It is translated as CASSRKGSSYEQYF.